This TCR beta chain was sequenced for a study of early T cells in non-severe SARS-CoV-2 infection. This clonotype was seen a handful of times. Looked up from germline, CDR1 is LNHDA and CDR2 is SQIVND (reference sequence). J gave up 0 bases and V 6 bases, and 11 bases lay outside the gene matches. The CDR3 has 16 residues. TCRdb independently ran MiXCR on the 5' RACE reads; one entry per CDR3 protein. The sample consists of about 83,000 distinct CDR3 sequences, about 12% of them appearing once. Sequencing input: whole blood. This chain links TRBV19 with TRBJ2-7, with TRBD2 identical over 7 bases. The sequence was collected from an adult who was a healthcare worker with PCR-confirmed SARS-CoV-2 infection or an uninfected control (not recorded which). In DNA form, the CDR3 reads TGTGCCAGTAGCCGACGAACTAGCGCGAACTCCTACGAGCAGTACTTC. Translation gives CASSRRTSANSYEQYF.